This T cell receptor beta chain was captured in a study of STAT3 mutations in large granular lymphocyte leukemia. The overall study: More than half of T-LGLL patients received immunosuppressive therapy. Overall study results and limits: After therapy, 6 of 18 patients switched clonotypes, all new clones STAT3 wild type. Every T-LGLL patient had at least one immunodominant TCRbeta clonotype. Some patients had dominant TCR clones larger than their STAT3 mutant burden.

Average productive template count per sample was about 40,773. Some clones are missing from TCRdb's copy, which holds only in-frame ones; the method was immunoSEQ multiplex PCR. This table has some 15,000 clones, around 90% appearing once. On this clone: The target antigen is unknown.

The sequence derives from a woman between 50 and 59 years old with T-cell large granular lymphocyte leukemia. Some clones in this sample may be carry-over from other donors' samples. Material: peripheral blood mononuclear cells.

In nucleotides, the CDR3 is TGTGCCAGCTCACGGGGTACTGTCATGGATACGCAGTATTTT. Translating it yields CASSRGTVMDTQYF. The chain joins TRBV18 to TRBJ2-3; D is ambiguous. Trimming removed 4 bases from V and 6 bases from J, with 14 bases in between. Germline-derived CDR1 and CDR2 are KGHSH and LQKENI. This CDR3 contains 14 residues.